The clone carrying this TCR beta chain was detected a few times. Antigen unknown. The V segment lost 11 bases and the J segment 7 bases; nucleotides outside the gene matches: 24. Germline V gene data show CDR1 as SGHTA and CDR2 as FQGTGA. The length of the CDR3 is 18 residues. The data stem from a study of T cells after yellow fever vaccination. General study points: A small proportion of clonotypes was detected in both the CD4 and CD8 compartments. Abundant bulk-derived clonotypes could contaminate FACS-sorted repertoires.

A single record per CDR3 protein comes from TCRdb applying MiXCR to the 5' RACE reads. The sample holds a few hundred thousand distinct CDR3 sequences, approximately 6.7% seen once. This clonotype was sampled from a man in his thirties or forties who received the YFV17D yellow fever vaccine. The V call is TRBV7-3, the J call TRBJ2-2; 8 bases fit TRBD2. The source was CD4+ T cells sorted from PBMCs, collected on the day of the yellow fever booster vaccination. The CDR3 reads CAFCPQVGAGVRNGELFF. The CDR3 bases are TGTGCCTTCTGTCCCCAAGTCGGAGCGGGAGTGAGGAACGGGGAGCTGTTTTTT.